This T cell receptor beta chain was captured in a study of CD8+CD57+ T cells in acquired aplastic anemia. It was patients with CD8+CD57+ cell expansion by flow cytometry who were chosen for sequencing. Profiles of TCR beta VDJ and CDR3 were generated from a genomic DNA template. Each CDR3 protein is one row after TCRdb ran MiXCR on the reads. The sample consists of hundreds of thousands of distinct CDR3 sequences, around 49% of them appearing once. The CDR3 covers 15 residues. V trimming: 5 bases; J trimming: 3 bases; junction bases outside the gene matches: 8. Looked up from germline, CDR1 is SEHNR and CDR2 is FQNEAQ (reference sequence). This clonotype showed up many times.

The clonotype was recovered from a human donor with aplastic anemia. Sequencing was done on a sample of sorted CD4+, CD8+, or CD8+CD57+ T cells (not recorded which) from PBMCs. This chain joins TRBV7-9 and TRBJ1-2, with 8 bases identical to TRBD1. The DNA for the CDR3 is TGTGCCAGCAGCCCGACCGGGACAGGAGACTATGGCTACACCTTC. It yields the protein CASSPTGTGDYGYTF.